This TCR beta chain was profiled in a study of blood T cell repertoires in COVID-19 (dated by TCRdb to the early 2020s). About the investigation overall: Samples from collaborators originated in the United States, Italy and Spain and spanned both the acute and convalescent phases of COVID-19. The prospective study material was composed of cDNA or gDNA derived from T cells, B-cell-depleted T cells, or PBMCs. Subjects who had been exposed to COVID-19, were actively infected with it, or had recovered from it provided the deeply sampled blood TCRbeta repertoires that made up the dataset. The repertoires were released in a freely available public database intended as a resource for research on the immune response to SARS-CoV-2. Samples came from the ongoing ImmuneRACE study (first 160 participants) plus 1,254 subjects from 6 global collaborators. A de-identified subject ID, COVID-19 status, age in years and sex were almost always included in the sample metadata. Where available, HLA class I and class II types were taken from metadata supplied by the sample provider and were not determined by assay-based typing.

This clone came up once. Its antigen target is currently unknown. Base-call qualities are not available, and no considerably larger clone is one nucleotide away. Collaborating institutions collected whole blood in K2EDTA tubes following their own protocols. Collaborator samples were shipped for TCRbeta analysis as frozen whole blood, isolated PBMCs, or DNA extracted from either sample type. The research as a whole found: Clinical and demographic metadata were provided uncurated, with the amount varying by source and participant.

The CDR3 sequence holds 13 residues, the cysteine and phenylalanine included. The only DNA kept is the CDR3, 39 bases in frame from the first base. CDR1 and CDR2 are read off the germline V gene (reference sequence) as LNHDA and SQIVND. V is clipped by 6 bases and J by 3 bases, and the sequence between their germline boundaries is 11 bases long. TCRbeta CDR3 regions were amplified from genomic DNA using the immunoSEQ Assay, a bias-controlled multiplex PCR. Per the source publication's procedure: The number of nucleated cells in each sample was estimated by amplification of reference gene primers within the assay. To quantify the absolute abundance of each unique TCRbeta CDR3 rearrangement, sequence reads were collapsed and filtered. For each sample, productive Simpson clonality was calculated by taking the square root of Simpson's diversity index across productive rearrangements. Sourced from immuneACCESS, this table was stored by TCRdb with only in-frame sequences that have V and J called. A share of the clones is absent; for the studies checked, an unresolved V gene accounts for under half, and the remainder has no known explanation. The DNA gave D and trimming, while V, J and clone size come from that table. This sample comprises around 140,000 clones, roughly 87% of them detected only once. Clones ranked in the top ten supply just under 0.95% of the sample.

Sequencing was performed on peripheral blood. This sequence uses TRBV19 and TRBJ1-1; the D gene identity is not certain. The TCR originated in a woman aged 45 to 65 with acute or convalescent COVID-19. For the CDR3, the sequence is CASSILRDTEAFF. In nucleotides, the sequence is TGTGCCAGTAGCATTCTGAGGGACACTGAAGCTTTCTTT.